What follows are 14 T cell receptor beta chains derived from one specimen sequenced in a study of blood T cell repertoires in COVID-19. Produced via immunoSEQ multiplex PCR; TCRdb's table is partial and in-frame only. Of a few hundred thousand clones listed, approximately 80% are singletons. The sequenced sample was peripheral blood. The receptors here all came from a man aged 50 to 60 with active or convalescent COVID-19.

The CDR3 DNA reads TGTGCCAGCTCACCGGGCTCGGGGACTGAAGCTTTCTTT. This codes for CASSPGSGTEAFF. The rearrangement joins TRBV18 to TRBJ1-1; D gene unclear. The CDR3 has 13 residues. The germline V gene encodes CDR1 KGHSH and CDR2 LQKENI. The V end lost 3 bases, the J end lost 5 bases, and 10 bases lay between the germline ends.

This sequence joins TRBV18 and TRBJ1-2, with a tentative D call TRBD1 (6 bases). Trimming pared 6 bases from V and 6 bases from J, leaving 20 bases between. Germline CDR1 and CDR2: KGHSH and LQKENI. This CDR3 region has 15 residues. Here the CDR3 reads CASSPRQAVQDGYTF. The CDR3 nucleotides are TGTGCCAGCTCGCCGAGACAGGCCGTCCAAGATGGCTACACCTTC.

With respect to this clone: Other DNA variants within this sample encode the same CDR3. This CDR3 reads CASSLAGSTGELFF. In nucleotides, the CDR3 is TGTGCCAGCAGCTTAGCGGGGAGTACCGGGGAGCTGTTTTTT. The chain uses TRBV7-9 and TRBJ2-2, with D perhaps matching TRBD2 (5 bases). This CDR3 region has 14 residues. The germline gives CDR1 SEHNR, CDR2 FQNEAQ (reference sequence). Between the trimmed V and J ends, which lost 0 bases and 5 bases, there was a span of 7 bases.

The CDR3 protein is CASTVRQTEAFF. CDR3 bases: TGTGCCAGCACCGTCAGGCAAACTGAAGCTTTCTTT. The rearrangement joins TRBV28 to TRBJ1-1; D gene ambiguous. The CDR3 has 12 residues. The germline CDR1 and CDR2 sequences are MDHEN and SYDVKM. V was trimmed by 7 bases and J by 5 bases, leaving 11 bases between them.

This clone has only one observation. This chain connects TRBV6-5 to TRBJ1-5, with D tentatively TRBD1 (5 bases). Trimming cost V 2 bases and J 2 bases, with 13 bases left between them. The CDR3 is 16 residues long. Germline CDR1 reads MNHEY; CDR2 reads SVGAGI. CDR3 amino acids: CASSYLGPIGNQPQHF. The CDR3 nucleotides read TGTGCCAGCAGTTACCTGGGGCCCATAGGCAATCAGCCCCAGCATTTT.

This clone occurred a few times. J is TRBJ1-1 and V is TRBV7-2; D remains unclear. Looked up from germline, CDR1 is SGHTA and CDR2 is FQGNSA. CDR3 length: 11 amino acids. Trimming took off 2 bases at V and 7 bases at J, with 5 bases between the two ends. The CDR3 protein is CASSLYGEAFF. In DNA, the CDR3 is TGTGCCAGCAGCTTATACGGTGAAGCTTTCTTT.

Here the CDR3 DNA reads TGTGCCAGCAGCTCTACCATCATACTACGGCGCCCAGATACGCAGTATTTT. Its translation: CASSSTIILRRPDTQYF. The chain carries TRBV28 and TRBJ2-3; D gene uncertain. CDR1 and CDR2 from the germline V gene are MDHEN and SYDVKM. Trimming removed 6 bases from V and 4 bases from J, with 23 bases in between. CDR3 length: 17 residues. The variable domain in full, completed from reference TRBV28 and TRBJ2-3, reads DVKVTQSSRYLVKRTGEKVFLECVQDMDHENMFWYRQDPGLGLRLIYFSYDVKMKEKGDIPEGYSVSREKKERFSLILESASTNQTSMYLCASSSTIILRRPDTQYFGPGTRLTVL.

The J gene is TRBJ1-1, the V gene TRBV5-6; unclear D gene. Between the trimmed V and J ends, which lost 0 bases and 1 base, there was a span of 7 bases. This CDR3 has 14 residues. Looked up from germline, CDR1 is SGHDT and CDR2 is YYEEEE. CDR3: CASSLGHPNTEAFF. CDR3 bases: TGTGCCAGCAGCTTGGGACACCCGAACACTGAAGCTTTCTTT.

The gene calls are TRBV7-2 and TRBJ2-7; D is uncertain. This CDR3 comprises 13 residues. Germline V gene lookup returns CDR1 SGHTA and CDR2 FQGNSA. V was pared by 4 bases and J by 3 bases, with 10 bases between. The CDR3 region is CASSSLPGYEQYF. In nucleotides, the CDR3 is TGTGCCAGCAGCTCCCTCCCCGGCTACGAGCAGTACTTC.

The rearrangement uses TRBV7-9 and TRBJ2-5, with D perhaps TRBD1 (5 bases). CDR3 length: 13 residues. V lost 7 bases to trimming and J lost 5 bases, with 14 bases between them. Germline CDR1 is SEHNR and CDR2 is FQNEAQ (reference sequence). The CDR3 spells CASTQGTDETQYF. CDR3 in DNA: TGTGCCAGCACCCAGGGTACGGACGAGACCCAGTACTTC.

The V and J genes are TRBV4-2 and TRBJ2-7, with 9 bases fitting TRBD2. V lost 6 bases and J lost 2; bases outside the gene matches: 8. The CDR3 runs to 15 residues. The germline CDR1 and CDR2 sequences are LGHNA and YNFKEQ. The CDR3 region is CASSLSRGGPYEQYV. Written as DNA, the CDR3 is TGTGCCAGCAGTCTCTCGCGGGGGGGGCCCTACGAGCAGTACGTC.

The chain joins TRBV7-9 to TRBJ2-6; D is possibly TRBD1 (6 bases). The CDR3 has 17 residues. Germline-derived CDR1 and CDR2 are SEHNR and FQNEAQ (reference sequence). V lost 2 bases and J 0 bases, leaving 11 bases between the germline ends. CDR3 in amino acids: CASSLTGPFSGANVLTF. The CDR3 bases are TGTGCCAGCAGCTTAACAGGGCCGTTCTCTGGGGCCAACGTCCTGACTTTC.

The V gene is TRBV28, the J gene TRBJ1-4; D may be TRBD1 (6 bases). With 11 bases removed from V and 7 bases from J, the gap between germline ends came to 14 bases. The germline V gene encodes CDR1 MDHEN and CDR2 SYDVKM. The CDR3 runs to 12 residues. The CDR3 loop is CAHTRGTEKLFF. CDR3 coding DNA: TGTGCCCACACCAGGGGAACTGAAAAACTGTTTTTT.

The rearrangement links TRBV9 to TRBJ1-5; D is uncertain. The CDR3 runs to 14 residues. V was trimmed by 0 bases and J by 6 bases, leaving 10 bases between them. Germline V gives CDR1 SGDLS, CDR2 YYNGEE. CDR3 sequence (DNA): TGTGCCAGCAGCGTAGTTCGGGGATCTCAGCCCCAGCATTTT. Protein sequence: CASSVVRGSQPQHF.